Listed here are 29 T cell receptor beta chains from one sample, sequenced in a study of blood T cells in healthy people across ages. Then a second PCR, running roughly 7 to 11 cycles, was carried out with a sample-barcoded 5' primer and a J-beta primer mix. One entry per CDR3 protein results from TCRdb running MiXCR on the 5' RACE reads. The repertoire includes 550,000 to 650,000 distinct CDR3 sequences, less than 35% of them detected once, and about a sixth sits in the top ten. The sample consisted of blood. These receptor sequences come from a woman aged 80 or over in good health.

This clonotype has ten or more counts. This chain connects TRBV20-1 to TRBJ2-7; 10 nucleotides agree with TRBD2. This CDR3 contains 15 residues. Germline-derived CDR1 and CDR2 are DFQATT and SNEGSKA (reference sequence). Trimming at V came to 0 bases and at J to 6 bases, leaving 8 bases not matched to a gene. CDR3: CSARDLTSGVGEQYF. In nucleotides, the CDR3 is TGCAGTGCTAGAGATCTCACTAGCGGGGTTGGCGAGCAGTACTTC.

This clonotype appeared a few times. The gene calls are TRBV30 and TRBJ1-1; unclear D gene. Germline V gene data show CDR1 as GTSNPN and CDR2 as SVGIG (reference sequence). Trimming stripped 5 bases from V and 3 bases from J, with 13 bases between. The CDR3 extends over 13 amino acids. The chain's CDR3 is CAWSTNTYTEAFF. The DNA of the CDR3 is TGTGCCTGGTCCACCAACACGTACACTGAAGCTTTCTTT.

The chain carries TRBV7-2 and TRBJ2-5; 11 nucleotides align to TRBD1. In germline, CDR1 is SGHTA, CDR2 FQGNSA. Trimming at V came to 5 bases and at J to 5 bases, leaving 4 bases not matched to a gene. There are 14 residues in the CDR3. The CDR3 sequence is CASSRTGGRETQYF. CDR3 in DNA: TGTGCCAGCAGCCGGACAGGGGGCCGGGAGACCCAGTACTTC.

This clonotype was seen ten or more times. The J gene is TRBJ2-3, the V gene TRBV20-1; the match to TRBD2 covers 7 bases. Germline trimming cut 6 bases from V and 3 bases from J; bases unmatched to any gene: 12. CDR1 DFQATT and CDR2 SNEGSKA come from the germline V gene (reference sequence). The CDR3 consists of 15 residues. CDR3: CSAPFGGVTTDTQYF. The CDR3 nucleotides read TGCAGTGCCCCCTTTGGGGGGGTGACTACAGATACGCAGTATTTT.

In this sample, this clonotype turned up once. V is TRBV20-1 and J is TRBJ2-5; tentative D call: TRBD1 (6 bases). Trimming cost V 3 bases and J 5 bases, with 22 bases left between them. The CDR3 has 16 amino acids. Germline V gene lookup returns CDR1 DFQATT and CDR2 SNEGSKA (reference sequence). The CDR3 sequence is CSARTPFQVGGETQYF. The CDR3 DNA reads TGCAGTGCTAGGACCCCGTTCCAGGTTGGGGGCGAGACCCAGTACTTC.

This clonotype was found many times. This rearrangement joins TRBV5-1 to TRBJ2-1; 10 bases match TRBD2. Germline CDR1 and CDR2: SGHRS and YFSETQ. The CDR3 runs 16 residues. V lost 2 bases, J lost 8 bases, and 10 bases stayed unmatched. The CDR3: CASSFSGGGLVDEQFF. In DNA, the CDR3 is TGCGCCAGCAGCTTCAGCGGGGGGGGCCTTGTCGATGAGCAGTTCTTC.

With regard to this clonotype: Being one base from a much bigger clone, this may be a read error. The chain has TRBV5-1 and TRBJ2-5; perhaps TRBD2 as D (5 bases). Germline CDR1 SGHRS, CDR2 YFSETQ. CDR3 size: 14 residues. Trimming left V 3 bases short and J 5 bases short, with 14 bases between. The DNA of the CDR3 is TGCGCCAGCAGCTGGGAATACGGGATTGAGACCCAGTACTTC. Residues: CASSWEYGIETQYF.

About this clonotype itself: This sequence may be a read error, since a much larger clone differs from it by one base. This chain joins TRBV11-2 and TRBJ2-1; 10 positions match TRBD2. V lost 1 base and J lost 10; bases outside the gene matches: 13. The CDR3 is 17 amino acids. Germline V gives CDR1 SGHAT, CDR2 FQNNGV. The CDR3 sequence is CASSLGSGGFFIMEQFF. CDR3 DNA: TGTGCCAGCAGCTTAGGTAGCGGGGGGTTTTTTATAATGGAGCAGTTCTTC.

The rearrangement uses TRBV5-1 and TRBJ2-2, with 7 nucleotides matching TRBD1. Germline trimming cut 0 bases from V and 4 bases from J; bases unmatched to any gene: 3. The germline V gene has CDR1 SGHRS and CDR2 YFSETQ. This CDR3 comprises 15 residues. CDR3 sequence (DNA): TGCGCCAGCAGCTTGGTACAGGGGCCCACCGGGGAGCTGTTTTTT. It encodes CASSLVQGPTGELFF. The complete variable domain, with remaining parts taken from reference TRBV5-1 and TRBJ2-2, reads KAGVTQTPRYLIKTRGQQVTLSCSPISGHRSVSWYQQTPGQGLQFLFEYFSETQRNKGNFPGRFSGRQFSNSRSEMNVSTLELGDSALYLCASSLVQGPTGELFFGEGSRLTVL.

This chain links TRBV20-1 with TRBJ2-7, with TRBD1 matching 7 bases. V was pared by 8 bases and J by 6 bases, with 19 bases of the junction left unmatched. The germline V gene has CDR1 DFQATT and CDR2 SNEGSKA (reference sequence). The length of the CDR3 is 15 residues. The CDR3: CSPLGASWPGGEQYF. The CDR3 nucleotides are TGCAGTCCGCTAGGGGCTTCTTGGCCAGGGGGCGAGCAGTACTTC.

In its sample, this clonotype was seen a few times. The CDR3 reads CSARGGGDTQYF. In DNA form, the CDR3 reads TGCAGTGCTAGGGGGGGAGGAGATACGCAGTATTTT. The rearrangement joins TRBV20-1 to TRBJ2-3; D may be TRBD2 (6 bases). CDR1 and CDR2 (germline): DFQATT, SNEGSKA (reference sequence). V lost 3 bases and J lost 5, with 9 bases in between. This CDR3 is built from 12 residues.

This clonotype was counted many times. The genes are TRBV15 and TRBJ2-7; TRBD1 might be the D (5 bases). The CDR3 runs 14 residues. Germline loops: CDR1 LNHNV, CDR2 YYDKDF (reference sequence). The V end lost 1 base, the J end lost 4 bases, and 11 bases lay between the germline ends. For the CDR3, the DNA is TGTGCCACCAGCAGAGGAGACAGAGCGTACGAGCAGTACTTC. Protein product: CATSRGDRAYEQYF.

This clonotype was detected a few times. The chain is built from TRBV7-6 and TRBJ2-1; 8 bases agree with TRBD1. CDR1 is SGHVS and CDR2 is FNYEAQ in the germline V gene. The length of the CDR3 is 15 residues. V trimming: 1 base; J trimming: 2 bases; junction bases outside the gene matches: 1. The CDR3 reads CASSLETGAYNEQFF. The CDR3 nucleotides read TGTGCCAGCAGCTTAGAGACAGGGGCCTACAATGAGCAGTTCTTC.

This clonotype was detected many times. The chain carries TRBV7-6 and TRBJ2-5, with 10 bases aligning to TRBD1. The CDR3 consists of 15 residues. V was clipped by 5 bases and J by 5 bases; unmatched bases: 8. Germline CDR1 reads SGHVS; CDR2 reads FNYEAQ. CDR3 DNA sequence: TGTGCCAGCAGCCTTCGGACAGGGGGACAGGAGACCCAGTACTTC. Residues: CASSLRTGGQETQYF.

As regards this clonotype: A much larger clone sits a single nucleotide away, making a read error possible. The chain employs TRBV29-1 and TRBJ1-1; a possible D gene is TRBD1 (6 bases). Trimming removed 5 bases at V and 1 base at J, with 17 bases between. CDR1 SQVTM and CDR2 ANQGSEA come from the germline V gene. There are 15 residues in the CDR3. This chain's CDR3 is CSVRSDSTTNTEAFF. CDR3 nucleotides: TGCAGCGTTCGATCGGACAGCACCACGAACACTGAAGCTTTCTTT.

The V call is TRBV7-3, the J call TRBJ1-5, with D possibly TRBD1 on 6 matching bases. V was shortened by 1 base and J by 9 bases, with 16 bases between the two germline ends. Looked up from germline, CDR1 is SGHTA and CDR2 is FQGTGA. The CDR3 consists of 15 residues. CDR3 amino acids: CASSLRGGPNRPQHF. The CDR3 coding sequence is TGTGCCAGCAGCTTAAGAGGGGGACCGAACCGGCCCCAGCATTTT.

About this clonotype: This could be a read error, since a much larger clone is one nucleotide away. The CDR3 DNA reads as TGTGCCAGCAGCCAAGAAAGGTCTAGCACAGATGCGCAGTATTTT. Its translation is CASSQERSSTDAQYF. The chain uses TRBV4-2 and TRBJ2-3; D might be TRBD2 (5 bases). The CDR3 is 15 amino acids. From germline, CDR1 is LGHNA and CDR2 YNFKEQ.

This clonotype showed up many times. V and J are TRBV5-1 and TRBJ2-1; D is uncertain. This CDR3 comprises 15 residues. The ends were cut back, 0 bases at V and 8 bases at J, with 15 bases in the middle. The V gene's germline CDR1 is SGHRS and CDR2 YFSETQ. The CDR3 region has the DNA TGCGCCAGCAGCTTGGCGGCTACGACCTCGGATGAGCAGTTCTTC. It specifies CASSLAATTSDEQFF.

The rearrangement joins TRBV20-1 to TRBJ2-3, with 10 positions matching TRBD1. This CDR3 spans 15 amino acids. V trimming: 3 bases; J trimming: 0 bases; junction bases outside the gene matches: 3. Germline lookup yields CDR1 DFQATT and CDR2 SNEGSKA (reference sequence). CDR3 nucleotide sequence: TGCAGTGCTAGCCCGGGACAGGGGAGCACAGATACGCAGTATTTT. Translating it yields CSASPGQGSTDTQYF.

The chain employs TRBV9 and TRBJ2-2; D could derive from TRBD1 or TRBD2 (6 bases each). This CDR3 comprises 15 residues. With 4 bases removed from V and 6 bases from J, the gap between germline ends came to 16 bases. Per germline, CDR1 SGDLS and CDR2 YYNGEE. CDR3 protein: CASSHGGAGAGELFF. In nucleotides, the CDR3 is TGTGCCAGCAGCCACGGCGGGGCAGGGGCCGGGGAGCTGTTTTTT.

V usage is TRBV7-2 and J usage is TRBJ1-2; tentative D call: TRBD1 (5 bases). Per the germline V gene, CDR1 is SGHTA and CDR2 is FQGNSA. V was trimmed by 4 bases and J by 4 bases, leaving 13 bases between them. The CDR3 is 14 residues long. In DNA form, the CDR3 reads TGTGCCAGCAGCTCATACCGGGACGGCTATGGCTACACCTTC. This translates into CASSSYRDGYGYTF.

The rearrangement joins TRBV7-3 to TRBJ2-1; the match to TRBD2 covers 8 bases. Germline CDR1 and CDR2: SGHTA and FQGTGA. This CDR3 comprises 12 residues. With V trimmed by 4 bases and J by 10 bases, 3 bases remained unmatched. The CDR3 DNA reads as TGTGCCAGCAGCTCCGGACTAGCAGAGCAGTTCTTC. Translation: CASSSGLAEQFF.

In this sample, this clonotype turned up many times. A read error may be the cause here, since a much bigger clone is one base away. The V call is TRBV7-2, the J call TRBJ2-7; 7 bases match TRBD2. Germline V gives CDR1 SGHTA, CDR2 FQGNSA. With 0 bases clipped from V and 7 bases from J, the junction kept 9 bases outside the gene matches. The CDR3 runs 15 residues. CDR3: CASSLAGGLHNEQYF. The DNA of the CDR3 is TGTGCCAGCAGCTTAGCGGGGGGACTACACAATGAGCAGTACTTC.

In its sample, this clonotype was seen many times. This rearrangement joins TRBV2 to TRBJ2-7, with D perhaps being TRBD1 or TRBD2 (6 bases each). Trimming shortened V by 3 bases and J by 5 bases, and 17 bases separated the two germline ends. Germline CDR1 and CDR2: SNHLY and FYNNEI. The CDR3 length is 15 residues. CDR3 DNA: TGTGCCAGCAGTGACAGCAGAGGAAGGGGGGACGAGCAGTACTTC. It translates to CASSDSRGRGDEQYF.

At least ten counts were recorded for this clonotype. The V call is TRBV3-1, the J call TRBJ2-1, with TRBD2 matching 10 bases. Germline V gene sequence: CDR1 LGHDT, CDR2 YNNKEL (reference sequence). The junction had 6 bases not matched to a gene; V was cut back by 4 bases and J by 6 bases. The CDR3 extends over 15 amino acids. The CDR3 DNA is TGTGCCAGCAGCCCGCTAGCGGGGGACGGCAATGAGCAGTTCTTC. The encoded protein is CASSPLAGDGNEQFF.

This clonotype was seen at least ten times. The chain couples TRBV3-1 to TRBJ2-7, with 8 bases identical to TRBD1. The J segment lost 7 bases and the V segment lost 1 base, leaving 6 bases of the junction unmatched. CDR1 and CDR2 from the germline V gene are LGHDT and YNNKEL (reference sequence). This CDR3 is 14 amino acids long. The CDR3 nucleotides read TGTGCCAGCAGCCAAGGGCAGGGGGCAAAGGAGCAGTACTTC. It yields the protein CASSQGQGAKEQYF.

This clonotype has at least ten counts. The V call is TRBV6-4, the J call TRBJ2-1; 10 bases match TRBD2. The germline V gene has CDR1 MRHNA and CDR2 SNTAGT. The junction had 6 bases not matched to a gene; V was cut back by 5 bases and J by 8 bases. This CDR3 has 14 residues. CDR3 loop: CASSIERGGDEQFF. The CDR3 region has the DNA TGTGCCAGCAGTATAGAGCGGGGGGGCGATGAGCAGTTCTTC.

In its sample, this clonotype was seen a few times. The genes are TRBV6-5 and TRBJ2-1; D possibly corresponds to TRBD1 (5 bases). The J call could be wrong; TRBJ2-7 is a better fit for the DNA end. The CDR3 is 14 residues long. Germline assignment: CDR1 MNHEY and CDR2 SVGAGI. For the CDR3, the DNA is TGTGCCAGCAGCATGTGGGGCTCCTACAATGAGCAGTACTTC. It specifies CASSMWGSYNEQYF.

In its sample, this clonotype was seen a few times. The CDR3 sequence: CASSLASFIGDGETQYF. CDR3 coding DNA: TGCGCCAGCAGCTTGGCTTCTTTTATCGGGGACGGAGAGACCCAGTACTTC. The J gene is TRBJ2-5, the V gene TRBV5-1, with D perhaps assigned TRBD1 or TRBD2 (5 bases each). The CDR3 has 17 amino acids. The germline V and J ends were trimmed by 0 bases and 4 bases, with 19 bases remaining between them. In germline, CDR1 is SGHRS, CDR2 YFSETQ.